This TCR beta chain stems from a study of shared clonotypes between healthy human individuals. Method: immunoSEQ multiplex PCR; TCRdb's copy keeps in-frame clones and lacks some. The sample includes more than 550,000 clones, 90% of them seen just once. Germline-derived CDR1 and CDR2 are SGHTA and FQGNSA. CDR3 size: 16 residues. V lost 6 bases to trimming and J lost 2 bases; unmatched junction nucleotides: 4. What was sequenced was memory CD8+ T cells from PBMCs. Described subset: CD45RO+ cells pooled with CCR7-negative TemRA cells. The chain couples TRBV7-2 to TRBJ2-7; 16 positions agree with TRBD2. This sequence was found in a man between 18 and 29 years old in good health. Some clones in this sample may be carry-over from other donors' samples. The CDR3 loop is CASSPGTSGRAYEQYF. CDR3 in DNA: TGTGCCAGCAGTCCCGGGACTAGCGGGAGGGCCTACGAGCAGTACTTC. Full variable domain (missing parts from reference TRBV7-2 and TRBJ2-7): GAGVSQSPSNKVTEKGKDVELRCDPISGHTALYWYRQSLGQGLEFLIYFQGNSAPDKSGLPSDRFSAERTGGSVSTLTIQRTQQEDSAVYLCASSPGTSGRAYEQYFGPGTRLTVT.